This TCR beta chain appears in the sequencing data of a study of T cell changes during pregnancy in multiple sclerosis. Data came from immunoSEQ multiplex PCR; TCRdb stores just in-frame clones and leaves some out. The sample records 70,000 or so clones, about 93% being singletons. Germline V lookup: CDR1 SGHRS, CDR2 YFSETQ. The CDR3 has 18 amino acids. V lost 0 bases and J 1 base, leaving 16 bases between the germline ends. Sequences were derived from CD4+ T cells from peripheral blood mononuclear cells, sampled after pregnancy. The clonotype comes from a female donor with multiple sclerosis, enrolled in a pregnancy study. The V and J genes are TRBV5-1 and TRBJ2-2, with D perhaps matching TRBD1 (5 bases). The CDR3 DNA sequence: TGCGCCAGCAGCTTGGATGGTCAGGGTTGGGGGAACACCGGGGAGCTGTTTTTT. It encodes CASSLDGQGWGNTGELFF.